This TCR beta chain was sequenced in a study of blood T cell repertoires in COVID-19. The repertoire was sequenced with immunoSEQ multiplex PCR; TCRdb's copy has only in-frame clones and lacks some. The sample lists around 23,000 clones, roughly 90% seen once, with around 12% in the top ten. Germline V lookup: CDR1 KGHDR, CDR2 SFDVKD. V lost 5 bases to trimming and J lost 1 base; unmatched junction nucleotides: 4. This CDR3 has 15 amino acids. The chain links TRBV24-1 to TRBJ1-5; 7 bases align to TRBD1. This receptor was taken from a woman aged 80 or over with active or convalescent COVID-19. The sequenced sample was peripheral blood. CDR3 in DNA: TGTGCCACCAGTGGTCAGGGGGGAAGCAATCAGCCCCAGCATTTT. It translates to CATSGQGGSNQPQHF.